A single sample is the source of the 21 T cell receptor beta chains below, sequenced in a study of T cell changes during pregnancy in multiple sclerosis. The assay was immunoSEQ multiplex PCR, and TCRdb's table has in-frame clones only and misses some. The top ten hold 2.5% to 3.5% of the sample, which has 60,000 to 75,000 clones, under 95% seen once. The specimen was CD8+ T cells from peripheral blood mononuclear cells, collected in the second trimester of pregnancy. All receptors derive from a female donor with multiple sclerosis, enrolled in a pregnancy study.

As DNA, the CDR3 is TGTGCCAGCAGTTTAGTATGGTTAGGGACAGGGGGAGACACTGAAGCTTTCTTT. Its protein product is CASSLVWLGTGGDTEAFF. The chain carries TRBV27 and TRBJ1-1; the match to TRBD1 covers 11 bases. CDR1 is MNHEY and CDR2 is SMNVEV in the germline V gene (reference sequence). With 2 bases clipped from V and 3 bases from J, the junction kept 11 bases outside the gene matches. There are 18 residues in the CDR3.

The chain uses TRBV7-6 and TRBJ2-2; D is perhaps TRBD2 (5 bases). Germline V gene lookup returns CDR1 SGHVS and CDR2 FNYEAQ. The CDR3 consists of 16 residues. V shed 0 bases and J shed 5 bases, with 13 bases lying between them. CDR3 nucleotides: TGTGCCAGCAGCTTAGCGGCCAGACCGGGGACCGGGGAGCTGTTTTTT. Its translation: CASSLAARPGTGELFF.

The chain recombines TRBV5-4 with TRBJ2-3; D not certain. The CDR3 contains 12 residues. V shed 4 bases and J shed 5 bases, with 8 bases lying between them. Per the germline V gene, CDR1 is SGHNT and CDR2 is YYREEE (reference sequence). CDR3 in DNA: TGTGCCAGCAGCCCACCCGGAGATACGCAGTATTTT. Its protein is CASSPPGDTQYF.

The V and J genes are TRBV6-5 and TRBJ2-3; 13 nucleotides agree with TRBD2. V trimming: 4 bases; J trimming: 6 bases; junction bases outside the gene matches: 4. The CDR3 runs to 15 residues. Germline CDR1 MNHEY, CDR2 SVGAGI. For the CDR3, the DNA is TGTGCCAGCAGTTCCGGACTAGCGGGAGTTGATACGCAGTATTTT. This gives the protein CASSSGLAGVDTQYF.

The chain has TRBV9 and TRBJ1-2, with D hard to call. The CDR3 runs to 17 residues. Germline V gene lookup returns CDR1 SGDLS and CDR2 YYNGEE. Trimming removed 0 bases at V and 8 bases at J, with 23 bases between. The CDR3 here is CASSVGTGAQTLKGYTF. The CDR3 coding sequence is TGTGCCAGCAGCGTAGGAACGGGTGCCCAGACTCTAAAGGGCTACACCTTC.

The chain combines TRBV11-2 with TRBJ1-4; possibly TRBD1 for D (5 bases). V was pared by 1 base and J by 10 bases, with 10 bases between. Germline V gives CDR1 SGHAT, CDR2 FQNNGV. The CDR3 has 13 residues. CDR3 bases: TGTGCCAGCAGCTTAGCAGGGAATCGAAAACTGTTTTTT. Encoded protein: CASSLAGNRKLFF.

The rearrangement joins TRBV27 to TRBJ2-3; TRBD1 is a possible D gene (6 bases). Per germline, CDR1 MNHEY and CDR2 SMNVEV (reference sequence). V lost 7 bases, J lost 1 base, and 12 bases lay in between. The CDR3 runs 14 residues. In DNA, the CDR3 is TGTGCCAGCACCCCCTACAGGGGCACAGATACGCAGTATTTT. Translated, it gives CASTPYRGTDTQYF.

The CDR3 nucleotides are TGCGCCAGCACATACCGGGACAGGTTTCCCTACGAGCAGTACTTC. Amino acid sequence: CASTYRDRFPYEQYF. V gene TRBV4-1 combines with J gene TRBJ2-7, with TRBD1 identical over 8 bases. The V gene's germline CDR1 is MGHRA and CDR2 YSYEKL. The CDR3 spans 15 residues. V trimming: 7 bases; J trimming: 2 bases; junction bases outside the gene matches: 10.

The genes are TRBV7-9 and TRBJ2-7; 11 nucleotides align to TRBD1. V dropped 5 bases and J dropped 7; count of bases not matched to a gene: 4. The CDR3 is 13 residues long. From germline, CDR1 is SEHNR and CDR2 FQNEAQ (reference sequence). The CDR3 nucleotides are TGTGCCAGCAGCGGACAGGGGGCGCGGGAGCAGTACTTC. Encoded protein: CASSGQGAREQYF. Supplemented by reference TRBV7-9 and TRBJ2-7, the full variable domain reads DTGVSQNPRHKITKRGQNVTFRCDPISEHNRLYWYRQTLGQGPEFLTYFQNEAQLEKSRLLSDRFSAERPKGSFSTLEIQRTEQGDSAMYLCASSGQGAREQYFGPGTRLTVT.

The genes are TRBV2 and TRBJ2-7; the D is unclear. CDR1 is SNHLY, CDR2 FYNNEI, per germline. V lost 7 bases to trimming and J lost 5 bases, with 6 bases between them. There are 10 residues in the CDR3. The DNA for the CDR3 is TGTGCCAGCATTGGCAACGAGCAGTACTTC. Translated, it gives CASIGNEQYF. The full variable domain, with the rest looked up from reference TRBV2 and TRBJ2-7, is EPEVTQTPSHQVTQMGQEVILRCVPISNHLYFYWYRQILGQKVEFLVSFYNNEISEKSEIFDDQFSVERPDGSNFTLKIRSTKLEDSAMYFCASIGNEQYFGPGTRLTVT.

This clone was seen once. V usage is TRBV4-1 and J usage is TRBJ2-3, with TRBD1 matching over 7 bases. Losses at the gene ends were 1 base for V and 8 bases for J; bases not matched to a gene: 6. The CDR3 consists of 14 residues. Germline V lookup: CDR1 MGHRA, CDR2 YSYEKL. The CDR3: CASSQVTGSGTQYF. In nucleotides, the CDR3 is TGCGCCAGCAGCCAAGTGACAGGGTCGGGTACGCAGTATTTT.

The V gene is TRBV29-1, the J gene TRBJ2-1; TRBD2 agrees at 13 bases. In germline, CDR1 is SQVTM, CDR2 ANQGSEA. The length of the CDR3 is 17 residues. V lost 2 bases and J lost 7; bases outside the gene matches: 11. Here the CDR3 reads CSVEPWTSGSPRNEQFF. CDR3 nucleotides: TGCAGCGTTGAACCCTGGACTAGCGGGAGTCCACGGAATGAGCAGTTCTTC.

In this sample, this clone turned up a few times. The chain carries TRBV29-1 and TRBJ1-5; tentatively, D is TRBD1 (6 bases). The CDR3 consists of 12 residues. CDR1 and CDR2 (germline): SQVTM, ANQGSEA. Deletions cut 6 bases from V and 6 bases from J, with 12 bases between. The DNA for the CDR3 is TGCAGCGTCGCGGAAGGGGGTCAGCCCCAGCATTTT. Residues: CSVAEGGQPQHF.

V gene TRBV7-8 combines with J gene TRBJ2-1; 10 positions match TRBD2. The V gene's germline CDR1 is SGHVS and CDR2 FQNEAQ. With 1 base clipped from V and 2 bases from J, the junction kept 11 bases outside the gene matches. The CDR3 is 19 amino acids. CDR3 nucleotides: TGTGCCAGCAGCTTAGATTCGCTAGCGGGAGAGGGAGCCTACAATGAGCAGTTCTTC. Translation gives CASSLDSLAGEGAYNEQFF.

This chain connects TRBV6-1 to TRBJ1-6; 7 positions match TRBD1. The CDR3 is 17 residues long. Germline assignment: CDR1 MNHNS and CDR2 SASEGT. J was trimmed by 5 bases and V by 0 bases; bases with no gene match: 7. CDR3: CASSEALGQTHNSPLHF. The CDR3, as DNA: TGTGCCAGCAGTGAAGCGCTGGGACAGACCCATAATTCACCCCTCCACTTT.

V gene TRBV10-1 combines with J gene TRBJ1-4; D is unresolved. CDR1 and CDR2 from the germline V gene are WNHNN and SYGVQD (reference sequence). Trimming cost V 6 bases and J 5 bases, with 7 bases left between them. This CDR3 is built from 12 residues. The CDR3 DNA sequence: TGCGCCAGCAGCGTATTAAATGAAAAACTGTTTTTT. Its protein is CASSVLNEKLFF.

V is TRBV28 and J is TRBJ2-7; 9 positions agree with TRBD2. The CDR3 consists of 15 residues. Germline trimming cut 0 bases from V and 3 bases from J; bases unmatched to any gene: 3. CDR1 MDHEN and CDR2 SYDVKM come from the germline V gene. CDR3 protein: CASSLWSGRNYEQYF. CDR3 sequence (DNA): TGTGCCAGCAGTTTATGGAGCGGGAGGAACTACGAGCAGTACTTC.

This clone was seen once. The rearrangement links TRBV27 to TRBJ2-3, with TRBD2 matching 9 bases. After removal of 11 bases from V and 1 base from J, the junction contained 7 bases not matched to a gene. Germline V gene lookup returns CDR1 MNHEY and CDR2 SMNVEV (reference sequence). The CDR3 spans 14 residues. Written as DNA, the CDR3 is TGTGCCGCCTCAAAGCGGGAGGGCACAGATACGCAGTATTTT. It encodes CAASKREGTDTQYF.

The rearrangement uses TRBV4-3 and TRBJ1-2, with TRBD1 identical over 8 bases. CDR3 length equals 15 residues. Germline assignment: CDR1 LGHNA and CDR2 YSLEER. V shed 3 bases and J 7 bases; nucleotides not matched to a gene: 10. The CDR3 sequence is CASSQRGRTGSGYTF. Written as DNA, the CDR3 is TGCGCCAGCAGCCAGAGGGGGAGGACAGGGAGTGGCTACACCTTC.

The V call is TRBV19, the J call TRBJ2-7; 9 positions match TRBD1. The CDR3 consists of 14 residues. Per germline, CDR1 LNHDA and CDR2 SQIVND (reference sequence). V shed 5 bases and J 2 bases; nucleotides not matched to a gene: 4. CDR3 region: CASSGDRVPYEQYF. CDR3 sequence (DNA): TGTGCCAGTAGTGGGGACAGGGTACCCTACGAGCAGTACTTC.

This clone was found once. This rearrangement joins TRBV4-1 to TRBJ2-3, with 9 bases lining up with TRBD1. CDR3 length equals 17 residues. V lost 0 bases, J lost 2 bases, and 6 bases stayed unmatched. In germline, CDR1 is MGHRA, CDR2 YSYEKL. The CDR3 DNA reads as TGCGCCAGCAGCCAAGAACCGGACAGGGGCGACACAGATACGCAGTATTTT. Its protein product is CASSQEPDRGDTDTQYF.